The text below deals with one T cell receptor beta chain. The data stem from a study of blood T cell repertoires in COVID-19. On the study more broadly: Donors in the United States, Italy and Spain gave samples during acute or convalescent COVID-19. PBMCs, B-cell-depleted T cells, or T cells were the source of the cDNA or gDNA that made up the material.

V was clipped by 4 bases and J by 4 bases; unmatched bases: 7. There are 15 residues in the CDR3. The germline V gene has CDR1 LGHDT and CDR2 YNNKEL (reference sequence). Original processing notes: Using reference gene primer amplification, nucleated cell counts were estimated. The assay was immunoSEQ multiplex PCR, and TCRdb's table has in-frame clones only and misses some. Clonal size and the V and J genes are those of that table, whereas D and trimming came from the DNA. Counted here are around 97,000 clones, roughly nine tenths occurring once; the ten biggest clones make up around 3.4%. What was sequenced was peripheral blood. The gene calls are TRBV3-1 (or the pseudogene TRBV3-2) and TRBJ2-3; 8 bases are shared with TRBD2. The receptor comes from an older woman with acute or convalescent COVID-19. The CDR3 region is CASSPAGVGADTQYF. CDR3 coding DNA: TGTGCCAGCAGCCCAGCGGGAGTGGGCGCAGATACGCAGTATTTT.